This T cell receptor beta chain was found in a study of beta chain features in type 1 diabetes. Study findings and constraints: Comparison showed that naive, central memory and Treg TCRB repertoires appeared more similar among patients than among healthy donors.

A few counts support this clone. As yet, its antigen is unknown. Reverse transcribing all isolated RNA meant expressed TCRB transcripts were sequenced. The method was immunoSEQ multiplex PCR; TCRdb's version includes in-frame clones alone and lacks a portion of them. The data hold 350,000 or so clones, with around 19% observed a single time. The V end was cut by 0 bases, the J end by 5 bases, with 16 bases between. Germline lookup yields CDR1 SGDLS and CDR2 YYNGEE. The CDR3 spans 16 residues. Sample: naive CD4+ T cells from blood. This TCR was recovered from a young woman in good health. The chain uses TRBV9 and TRBJ2-3; TRBD2 might be the D (7 bases). CDR3 DNA: TGTGCCAGCAGCGTAGCCCTGAGGGGGGGCTTAGATACGCAGTATTTT. Its protein product is CASSVALRGGLDTQYF. Complete variable domain (other parts from reference TRBV9 and TRBJ2-3): DSGVTQTPKHLITATGQRVTLRCSPRSGDLSVYWYQQSLDQGLQFLIQYYNGEERAKGNILERFSAQQFPDLHSELNLSSLELGDSALYFCASSVALRGGLDTQYFGPGTRLTVL.